A single TCR beta chain is shown here with its context. Its antigen is unknown. This sample stems from a study of cytomegalovirus exposure and HLA in healthy donors. Study summary: Researchers found that just over 80% of 350 to 500 genotyped donors fell within the Caucasian-associated ancestry cluster. Findings and limits, study-wide: Reported performance of the classifier showed diagnosis of cytomegalovirus status with high specificity and sensitivity. In an earlier analysis, productive rearrangement rates for most beta V segments clustered near 90% or 30%.

The CDR3 contains 13 residues. The ends were cut back, 2 bases at V and 4 bases at J, with 8 bases in the middle. Germline CDR1 and CDR2: MDHEN and SYDVKM. PCR amplification relied on 60 Vbeta primers (plus 13 Jbeta primers). Produced via immunoSEQ multiplex PCR; TCRdb's table is partial and in-frame only. This table holds almost 200,000 clones, around three quarters found once. In nominal health when sampled, donors likely had unrecorded immune exposures nonetheless. This sequence originates from a young man in good health and CMV-seronegative. The sequenced material came from PBMCs. The chain links TRBV28 to TRBJ2-5, with D perhaps matching TRBD2 (6 bases). The CDR3 protein is CASSLLASETQYF. CDR3 DNA sequence: TGTGCCAGCAGTTTACTAGCGTCAGAGACCCAGTACTTC.